This T cell receptor (beta chain) comes out of a study of blood T cell repertoires in COVID-19. Study summary: Material from acute and convalescent COVID-19 was sourced from the United States, Italy and Spain. In each case, the material was cDNA or gDNA derived from T cells, B-cell-depleted T cells, or PBMCs.

The sample holds one count of this clone. This CDR3 comprises 13 residues. Per the study methods: Cell counts per sample came from amplifying reference gene primers. TCRdb's table, derived via immunoSEQ multiplex PCR, lists solely in-frame clones and lacks some. The D gene and trimming were derived from the DNA, and the V and J assignments and clone size from that table. The table lists over 100,000 clones, approximately 92% of them singletons. The rearrangement joins TRBV7-5 to TRBJ1-5; the table's D call, TRBD1, was not checked against the DNA. TRBV7-5 is termed a pseudogene. The sample taken for sequencing was peripheral blood. The sequence was collected from a young man with acute or convalescent COVID-19. The CDR3: CARSHRVDQPQHF. CDR3 coding DNA: TGTGCCAGAAGCCACAGGGTTGATCAGCCCCAGCATTTT.